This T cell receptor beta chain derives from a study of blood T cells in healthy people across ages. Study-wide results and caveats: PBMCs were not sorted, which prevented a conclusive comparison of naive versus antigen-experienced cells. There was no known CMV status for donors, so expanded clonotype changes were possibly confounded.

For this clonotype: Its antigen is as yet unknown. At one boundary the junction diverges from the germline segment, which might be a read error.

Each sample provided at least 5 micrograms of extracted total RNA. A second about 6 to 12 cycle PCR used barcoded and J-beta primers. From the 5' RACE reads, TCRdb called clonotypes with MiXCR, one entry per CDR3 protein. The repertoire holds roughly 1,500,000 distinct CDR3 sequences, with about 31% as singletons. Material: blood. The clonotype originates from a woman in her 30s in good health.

CDR3 sequence reads: CASSEGVWDGANVRTF. CDR3 nucleotide sequence: TGTGCCAGCAGTGAAGGGGTCTGGGACGGGGCCAACGTCCGGACTTTC. The chain recombines TRBV6-1 with TRBJ2-6, with D perhaps TRBD1 or TRBD2 (5 bases each). CDR1 is MNHNS and CDR2 is SASEGT in the germline V gene. The CDR3 runs to 16 residues.